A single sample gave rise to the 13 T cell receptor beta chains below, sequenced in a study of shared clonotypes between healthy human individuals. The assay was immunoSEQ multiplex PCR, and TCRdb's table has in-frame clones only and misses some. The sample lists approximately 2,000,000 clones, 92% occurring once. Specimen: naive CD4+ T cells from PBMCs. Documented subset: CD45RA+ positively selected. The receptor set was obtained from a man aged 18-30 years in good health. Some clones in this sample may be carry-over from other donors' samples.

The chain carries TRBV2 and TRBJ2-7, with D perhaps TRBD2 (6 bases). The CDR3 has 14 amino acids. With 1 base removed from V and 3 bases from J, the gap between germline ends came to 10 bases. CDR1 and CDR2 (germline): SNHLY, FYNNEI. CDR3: CASSEGQGLYEQYF. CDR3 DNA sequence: TGTGCCAGCAGTGAAGGCCAGGGACTCTACGAGCAGTACTTC.

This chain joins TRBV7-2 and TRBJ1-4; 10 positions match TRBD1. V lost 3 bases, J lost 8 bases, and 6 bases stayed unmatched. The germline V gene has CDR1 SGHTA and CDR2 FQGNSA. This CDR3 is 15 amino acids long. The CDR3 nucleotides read TGTGCCAGCAGCTTGTCCCGGGACAGGGGAGAAAAACTGTTTTTT. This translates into CASSLSRDRGEKLFF.

The CDR3 loop is CASSESTWTQPDTQYF. The CDR3 DNA reads TGCGCCAGCAGTGAGTCGACTTGGACACAACCAGATACGCAGTATTTT. The chain combines TRBV10-1 with TRBJ2-3; weak D call: TRBD1 (5 bases). Trimming left V 0 bases short and J 4 bases short, with 14 bases between. The V gene's germline CDR1 is WNHNN and CDR2 SYGVQD (reference sequence). The CDR3 contains 16 residues.

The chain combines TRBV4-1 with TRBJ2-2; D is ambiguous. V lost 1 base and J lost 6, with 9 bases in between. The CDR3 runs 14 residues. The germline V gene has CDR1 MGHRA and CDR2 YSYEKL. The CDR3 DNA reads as TGCGCCAGCAGCCAAGGGATTTCCGCCGGGGAGCTGTTTTTT. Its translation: CASSQGISAGELFF.

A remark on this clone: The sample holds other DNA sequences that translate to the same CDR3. As DNA, the CDR3 is TGTGCCAGCTCACCCGGCTTAGCAGATACGCAGTATTTT. Protein product: CASSPGLADTQYF. The chain couples TRBV18 to TRBJ2-3; no clear D gene. Germline values: CDR1 KGHSH, CDR2 LQKENI. The CDR3 is 13 amino acids. The germline V and J ends were trimmed by 3 bases and 4 bases, with 8 bases remaining between them.

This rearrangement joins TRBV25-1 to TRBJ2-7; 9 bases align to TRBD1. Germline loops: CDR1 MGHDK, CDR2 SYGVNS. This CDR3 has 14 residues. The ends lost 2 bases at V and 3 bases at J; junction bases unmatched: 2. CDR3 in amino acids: CASSETGGVYEQYF. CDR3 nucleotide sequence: TGTGCCAGCAGTGAAACAGGGGGCGTCTACGAGCAGTACTTC.

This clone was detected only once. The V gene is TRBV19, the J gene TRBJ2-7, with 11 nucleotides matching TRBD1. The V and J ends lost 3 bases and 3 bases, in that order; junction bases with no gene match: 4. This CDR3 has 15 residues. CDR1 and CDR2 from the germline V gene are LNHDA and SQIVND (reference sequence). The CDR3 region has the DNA TGTGCCAGTAGTATCGTTGGGACAGGGGGCTACGAGCAGTACTTC. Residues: CASSIVGTGGYEQYF. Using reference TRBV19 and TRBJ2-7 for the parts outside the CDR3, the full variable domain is DGGITQSPKYLFRKEGQNVTLSCEQNLNHDAMYWYRQDPGQGLRLIYYSQIVNDFQKGDIAEGYSVSREKKESFPLTVTSAQKNPTAFYLCASSIVGTGGYEQYFGPGTRLTVT.

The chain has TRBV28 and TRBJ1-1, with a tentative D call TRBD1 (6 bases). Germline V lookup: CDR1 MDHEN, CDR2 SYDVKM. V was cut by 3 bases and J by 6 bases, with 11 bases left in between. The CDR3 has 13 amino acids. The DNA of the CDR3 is TGTGCCAGCAGTTTCGGGGGGCGGCCTGAAGCTTTCTTT. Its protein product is CASSFGGRPEAFF.

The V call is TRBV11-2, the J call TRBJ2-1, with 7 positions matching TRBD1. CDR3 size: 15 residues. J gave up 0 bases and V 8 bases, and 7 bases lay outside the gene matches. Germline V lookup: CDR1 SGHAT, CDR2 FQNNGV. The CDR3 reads CASYGTESSYNEQFF. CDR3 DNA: TGTGCCAGCTACGGGACAGAGAGCTCCTACAATGAGCAGTTCTTC.

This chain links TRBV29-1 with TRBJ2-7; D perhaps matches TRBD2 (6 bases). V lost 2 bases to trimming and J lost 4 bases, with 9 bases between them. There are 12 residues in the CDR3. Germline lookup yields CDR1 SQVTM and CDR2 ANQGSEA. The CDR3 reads CSVENGGYEQYF. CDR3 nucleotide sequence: TGCAGCGTTGAAAACGGAGGGTACGAGCAGTACTTC.

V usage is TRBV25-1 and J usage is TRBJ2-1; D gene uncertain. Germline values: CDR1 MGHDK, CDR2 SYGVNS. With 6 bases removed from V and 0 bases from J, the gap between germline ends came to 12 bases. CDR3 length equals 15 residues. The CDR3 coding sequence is TGTGCCAGCAGCGACCTCCACAACTCCTACAATGAGCAGTTCTTC. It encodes CASSDLHNSYNEQFF.

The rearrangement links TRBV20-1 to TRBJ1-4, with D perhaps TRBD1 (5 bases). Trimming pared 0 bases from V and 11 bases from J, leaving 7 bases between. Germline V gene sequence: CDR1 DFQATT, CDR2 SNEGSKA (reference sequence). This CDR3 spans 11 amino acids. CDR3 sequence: CSARDGGKLFF. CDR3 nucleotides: TGCAGTGCTAGAGATGGGGGTAAACTGTTTTTT.

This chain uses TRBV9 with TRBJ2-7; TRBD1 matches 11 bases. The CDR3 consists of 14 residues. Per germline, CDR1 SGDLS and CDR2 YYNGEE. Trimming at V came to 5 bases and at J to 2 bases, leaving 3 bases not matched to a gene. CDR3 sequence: CASSQGQGAYEQYF. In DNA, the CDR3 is TGTGCCAGCAGTCAGGGACAGGGGGCCTACGAGCAGTACTTC.